This TCR beta chain was sequenced during a study of blood T cell repertoires in COVID-19. Study-wide context: COVID-19 samples collected from the United States, Italy and Spain covered acute and convalescent phases.

Generated by immunoSEQ multiplex PCR, the TCRdb table keeps only in-frame clones and is missing some. The repertoire has tens of thousands of clones, more than 75% of them found once; the top ten carry around 13%. Germline CDR1 reads SEHNR; CDR2 reads FQNEAQ (reference sequence). J was trimmed by 5 bases and V by 3 bases; bases with no gene match: 3. The CDR3 loop spans 13 amino acids. The source material was peripheral blood. The rearrangement uses TRBV7-9 and TRBJ2-7, with 8 bases identical to TRBD1. The clonotype was recovered from a woman aged 70-85 years in a cohort sampled during active COVID-19. The CDR3 sequence is CASSFPGGDEQYF. The CDR3 DNA is TGTGCCAGCAGCTTCCCAGGGGGCGACGAGCAGTACTTC.